This T cell receptor beta chain was found in a study of early T cells in non-severe SARS-CoV-2 infection (dated by TCRdb to about 2021). Study-wide context: Because TCR sequencing was done on bulk RNA from unsorted whole blood, the alpha and beta chains could not be paired. Results the study describes overall, beyond this receptor: VDJdb matching was skewed toward anti-spike CD8 responses and likely underestimated virus-specific expansions, missing private and CD4 specificities.

Libraries were made using 5' RACE. The sequencer listed for this sample is NextSeq 500. To correct for sequencing error and PCR bias, the TCR library protocol tagged individual cDNA molecules with unique molecular identifiers. Sequencing covered both TCR alpha and beta chains, and within each sample the abundances of alpha and beta sequences were tightly co-correlated. The published analysis was carried out like this. Decombinator V4 was used to perform V gene, J gene and CDR3 annotation of TCR sequences. TCRs were defined as expanded if a significant change between any two time points was detected under a Poisson model with p below 0.0001. TCR abundances were normalised to the total number of TCRs sequenced per sample and expressed as counts per million. MAIT TCRs were defined by TRAV1-2 paired with TRAJ12, TRAJ20 or TRAJ33, and iNKT TCRs by TRAV10 paired with TRAJ18. VDJdb, accessed 1 November 2021, was searched for CMV, EBV and SARS-CoV-2 annotated TCRs, excluding TCRs annotated for multiple antigens. TCRdb took the public reads, trimmed them with fastp at Q25, ran MiXCR for clone calling and kept in-frame beta chains. CDR3 protein sequences are deduplicated, and each keeps its most common genes and DNA. The V and J calls were not made by the authors but by TCRdb's processing. Across this sample there are roughly 54,000 distinct CDR3 sequences, with over 10% seen only once. The top ten hold approximately 4.8% of the sample.

This clonotype has only a few counts. What this receptor recognizes is not known. Base qualities were left out, and no much larger clone turns up one base away. The CDR3 holds 16 amino acids from the cysteine to the phenylalanine. Left in the record is the CDR3 DNA by itself, 48 bases read in frame from the first base. V is trimmed back by 6 bases and J by 5 bases, and the junction contains 11 bases that no gene match accounts for. Sequences MNHEY (CDR1) and SVGEGT (CDR2) are obtained from the germline V gene. This was a case-control study nested in a cohort of healthcare workers in London, UK, who had nasopharyngeal swab PCR tests and blood samples taken every week. Healthcare workers were recruited between 23 and 31 March 2020, during the week of the UK lockdown, and were followed weekly for up to roughly 15 weeks.

This receptor was obtained from an adult who was a healthcare worker with PCR-confirmed SARS-CoV-2 infection or an uninfected control (not recorded which). The chain couples TRBV6-2 or TRBV6-3 to TRBJ2-3, and 10 bases in between align with TRBD2. Sequencing used whole blood. The CDR3 loop reads CASRTTSGVVEDTQYF. The nucleotide sequence is given as TGTGCCAGCAGGACTACTAGCGGGGTGGTGGAAGATACGCAGTATTTT.